The T cell receptor beta chain under discussion was sequenced for a study of blood T cell repertoires in COVID-19. Study-wide background: Both acute and convalescent COVID-19 samples were obtained from the United States, Italy and Spain. In each case, the material was cDNA or gDNA derived from T cells, B-cell-depleted T cells, or PBMCs.

In the original workflow: Amplification of reference gene primers provided the estimated nucleated cell counts. Sequencing was performed with immunoSEQ multiplex PCR; in TCRdb, only in-frame clones are kept and a portion is missing. V and J calls and clone size follow that table, whereas D and trimming were derived from the DNA. The sample gives about 360,000 clones, around 87% of which show up once; 3% is in the top ten. This clone was seen a handful of times. Germline V gene data show CDR1 as KGHSH and CDR2 as LQKENI. This CDR3 has 12 residues. V was trimmed by 6 bases and J by 0 bases, leaving 5 bases between them.

Sequenced: peripheral blood. This sequence originates from a human donor in a cohort sampled during active COVID-19. This rearrangement joins TRBV18 to TRBJ1-1; unclear D gene. DNA of the CDR3: TGTGCCAGCTCGGCAGTGAACACTGAAGCTTTCTTT. As protein: CASSAVNTEAFF.